Here is one T cell receptor (beta chain) with its context. Its antigen is as yet unknown. The data were obtained in a study of T cells in Graves' hyperthyroidism and ophthalmopathy. Regarding the study as a whole: Appearing also in blood were most of the thyroid clonotypes expanded above 0.001.

The CDR3 is made up of 13 amino acids. V gave up 10 bases and J gave up 8 bases, with 20 bases separating them. CDR1 is ENHRY, CDR2 SYGVKD, per germline. Amplification yielded TCR beta CDR3 regions, with RNA transcripts as the source. RT-PCR in the first round (using the HTBI primer set) targeted the TCR CDR3. TCRdb reanalysed the multiplex PCR reads using MiXCR and keeps one entry per CDR3 protein. The sample consists of just under 750,000 distinct CDR3 sequences, over 35% of them appearing once. Stable Graves' hyperthyroidism denoted no ophthalmopathy progression over 18 months. The chain joins TRBV10-3 to TRBJ1-2, with a tentative D call TRBD1 (6 bases). The material sequenced was blood. The clonotype was recovered from a woman aged 40 to 50 with Graves' hyperthyroidism. CDR3 sequence reads: CASGRNRDIGYTF. In DNA, the CDR3 is TGTGCCAGCGGTCGGAACCGGGACATAGGCTACACCTTC.